The sequence of this TCR beta chain was determined in a study of cytomegalovirus exposure and HLA in healthy donors. In the PCR, 60 Vbeta and 13 Jbeta primers were used. Study processing details: An analysis that came later counted roughly 80 million unique TCR beta chains, around 12 million shared. Method: immunoSEQ multiplex PCR; TCRdb's copy keeps in-frame clones and lacks some. D and trimming were read from the DNA, whereas the V and J calls and clone size are those reported in that table. The data contain some 140,000 clones, 85% of them singletons. With respect to this clone: No antigen is known for it.

Study-level findings and limits: Many donors carried some public TCRs, although rarity characterized most TCR sequences.

The V gene's germline CDR1 is SGHRS and CDR2 YFSETQ. V lost 1 base and J 5 bases, leaving 12 bases between the germline ends. CDR3 size: 14 residues. Sample: PBMCs. This clonotype originated in a woman aged 25 to 45 in good health and CMV-seropositive. The chain is built from TRBV5-1 and TRBJ1-1; the D gene is possibly TRBD1 (5 bases). The CDR3 loop reads CASSLRGPITEAFF. CDR3 bases: TGCGCCAGCAGCTTGAGGGGTCCGATAACTGAAGCTTTCTTT.